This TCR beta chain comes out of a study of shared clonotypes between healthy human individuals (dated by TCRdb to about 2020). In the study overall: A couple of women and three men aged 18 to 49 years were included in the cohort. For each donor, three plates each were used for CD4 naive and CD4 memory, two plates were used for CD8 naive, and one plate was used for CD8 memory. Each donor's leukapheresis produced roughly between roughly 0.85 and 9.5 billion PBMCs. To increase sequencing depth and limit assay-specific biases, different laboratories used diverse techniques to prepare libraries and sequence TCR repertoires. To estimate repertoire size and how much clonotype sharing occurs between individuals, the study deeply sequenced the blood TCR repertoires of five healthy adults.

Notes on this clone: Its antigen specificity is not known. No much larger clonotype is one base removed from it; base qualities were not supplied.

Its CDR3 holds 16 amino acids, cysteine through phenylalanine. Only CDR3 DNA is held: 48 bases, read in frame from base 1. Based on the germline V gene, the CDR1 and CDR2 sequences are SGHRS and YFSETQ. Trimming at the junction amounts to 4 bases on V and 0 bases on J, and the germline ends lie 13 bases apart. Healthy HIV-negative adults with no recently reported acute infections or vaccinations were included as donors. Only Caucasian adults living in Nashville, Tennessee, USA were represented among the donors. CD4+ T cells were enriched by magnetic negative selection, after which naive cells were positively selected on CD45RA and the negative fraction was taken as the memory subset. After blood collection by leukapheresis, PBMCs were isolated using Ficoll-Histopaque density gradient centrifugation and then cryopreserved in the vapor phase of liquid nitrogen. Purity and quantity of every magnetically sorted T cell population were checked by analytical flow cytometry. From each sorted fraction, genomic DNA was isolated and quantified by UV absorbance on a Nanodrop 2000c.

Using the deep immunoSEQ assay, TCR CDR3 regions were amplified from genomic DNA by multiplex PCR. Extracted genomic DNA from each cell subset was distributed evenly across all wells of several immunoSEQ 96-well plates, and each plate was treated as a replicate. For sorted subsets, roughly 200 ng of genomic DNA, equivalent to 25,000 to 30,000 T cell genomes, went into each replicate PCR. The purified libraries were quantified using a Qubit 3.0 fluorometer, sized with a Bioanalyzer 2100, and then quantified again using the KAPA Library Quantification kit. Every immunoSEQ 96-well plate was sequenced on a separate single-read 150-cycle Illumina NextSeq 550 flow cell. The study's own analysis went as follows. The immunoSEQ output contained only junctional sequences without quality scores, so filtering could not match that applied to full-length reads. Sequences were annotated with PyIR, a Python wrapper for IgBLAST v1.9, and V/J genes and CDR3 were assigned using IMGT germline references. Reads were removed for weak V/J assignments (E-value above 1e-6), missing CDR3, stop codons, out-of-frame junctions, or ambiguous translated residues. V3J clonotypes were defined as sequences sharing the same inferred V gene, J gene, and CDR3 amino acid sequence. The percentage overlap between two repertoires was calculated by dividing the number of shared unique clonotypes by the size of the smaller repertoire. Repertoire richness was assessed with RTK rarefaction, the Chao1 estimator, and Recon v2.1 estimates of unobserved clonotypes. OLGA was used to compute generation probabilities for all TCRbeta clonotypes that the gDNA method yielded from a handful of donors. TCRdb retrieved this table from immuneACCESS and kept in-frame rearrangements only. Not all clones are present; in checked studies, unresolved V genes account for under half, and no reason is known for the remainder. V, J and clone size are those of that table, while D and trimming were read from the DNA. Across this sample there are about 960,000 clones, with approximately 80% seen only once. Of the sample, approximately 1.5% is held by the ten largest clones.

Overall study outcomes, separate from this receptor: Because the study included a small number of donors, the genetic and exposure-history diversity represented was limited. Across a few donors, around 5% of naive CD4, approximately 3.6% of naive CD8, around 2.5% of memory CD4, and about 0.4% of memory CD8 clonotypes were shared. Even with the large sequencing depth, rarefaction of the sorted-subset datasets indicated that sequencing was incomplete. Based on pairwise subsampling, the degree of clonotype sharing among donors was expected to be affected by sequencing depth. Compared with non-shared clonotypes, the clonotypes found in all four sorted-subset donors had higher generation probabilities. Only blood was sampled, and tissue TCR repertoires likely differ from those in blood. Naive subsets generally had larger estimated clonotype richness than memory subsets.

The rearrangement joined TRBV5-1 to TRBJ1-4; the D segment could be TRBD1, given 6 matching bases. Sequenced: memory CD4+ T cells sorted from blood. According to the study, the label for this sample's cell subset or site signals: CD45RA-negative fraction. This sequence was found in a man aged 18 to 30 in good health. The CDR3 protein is CASSVGHPATNEKLFF. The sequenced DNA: TGCGCCAGCAGCGTGGGACACCCCGCAACTAATGAAAAACTGTTTTTT.